The TCR beta chain under discussion was sequenced for a study of T cells in localized non-small cell lung cancer. In its sample, this clone was seen a few times. As yet, its antigen is unknown. Findings of the study overall: The greatest T cell clonality was found in uninvolved adjacent lung (higher than in tumor). Greater T cell density in blood accompanied longer overall survival. Sequencing covered just one tumor region, so heterogeneity cannot be ruled out. Adjacent lung was found to contain a median approximately 60 of the top 100 tumor clones.

Clones were read by immunoSEQ multiplex PCR, and TCRdb kept only the in-frame ones, dropping some. The data contain some 33,000 clones, roughly 78% of them seen just once; the ten biggest clones take up roughly 15%. The V end was cut by 0 bases, the J end by 3 bases, with 15 bases between. Germline V gene sequence: CDR1 MNHNS, CDR2 SASEGT. The CDR3 loop spans 16 amino acids. The J gene is TRBJ2-7, the V gene TRBV6-1; D is perhaps TRBD2 (5 bases). This TCR was sampled from a male donor older than 55 with stage III squamous cell lung carcinoma. The sample here was peripheral blood, taken before any cancer treatment. This CDR3 reads CASSEAYVPGFYEQYF. The CDR3 DNA is TGTGCCAGCAGTGAAGCGTATGTTCCGGGATTCTACGAGCAGTACTTC.